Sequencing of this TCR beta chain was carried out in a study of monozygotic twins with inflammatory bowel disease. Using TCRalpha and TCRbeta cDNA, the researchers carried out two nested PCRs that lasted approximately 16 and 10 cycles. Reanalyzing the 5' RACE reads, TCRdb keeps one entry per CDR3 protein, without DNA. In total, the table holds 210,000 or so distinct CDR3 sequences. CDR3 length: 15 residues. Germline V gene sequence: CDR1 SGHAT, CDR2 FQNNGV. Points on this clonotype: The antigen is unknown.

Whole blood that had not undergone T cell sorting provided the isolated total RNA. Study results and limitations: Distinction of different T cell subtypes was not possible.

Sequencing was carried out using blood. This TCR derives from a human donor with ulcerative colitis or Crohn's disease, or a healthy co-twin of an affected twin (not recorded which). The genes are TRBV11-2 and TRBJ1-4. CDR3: CASSPTGSTNEKLFF. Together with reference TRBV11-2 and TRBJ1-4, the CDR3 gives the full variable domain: EAGVAQSPRYKIIEKRQSVAFWCNPISGHATLYWYQQILGQGPKLLIQFQNNGVVDDSQLPKDRFSAERLKGVDSTLKIQPAKLEDSAVYLCASSPTGSTNEKLFFGSGTQLSVL.